The T cell receptor beta chain described here comes from a study of STAT5B mutations in CD4+ large granular lymphocyte leukemia. Turning to the study itself: The CDR3 'QG' motif was associated with a particular HLA allele among healthy donors.

Only in-frame clones appear in the TCRdb table, and some are missing; sequencing was by immunoSEQ multiplex PCR. The data show under 40,000 clones, around 84% seen once. Germline V gene lookup returns CDR1 SGDLS and CDR2 YYNGEE. There are 12 residues in the CDR3. V lost 5 bases to trimming and J lost 8 bases, with 13 bases between them. The sequence was collected from a human donor in good health. Specimen: CD4+ T cells from blood buffy coats. The chain has TRBV9 and TRBJ1-2, with D hard to call. CDR3 nucleotides: TGTGCCAGCAGGGGAGCAGGCGGGGGCTACACCTTC. Protein sequence: CASRGAGGGYTF.